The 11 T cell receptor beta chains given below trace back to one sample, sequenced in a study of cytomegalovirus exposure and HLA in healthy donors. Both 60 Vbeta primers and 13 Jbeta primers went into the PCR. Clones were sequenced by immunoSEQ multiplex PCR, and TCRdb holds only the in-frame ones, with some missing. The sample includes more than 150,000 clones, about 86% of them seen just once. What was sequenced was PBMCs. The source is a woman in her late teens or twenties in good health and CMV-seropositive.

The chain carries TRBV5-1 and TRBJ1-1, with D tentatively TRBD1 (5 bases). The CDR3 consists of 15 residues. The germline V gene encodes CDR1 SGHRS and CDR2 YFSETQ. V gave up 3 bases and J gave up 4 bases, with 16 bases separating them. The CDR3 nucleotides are TGCGCCAGCAGCTCCTACCCGCAGGGAGGCACTGAAGCTTTCTTT. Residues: CASSSYPQGGTEAFF.

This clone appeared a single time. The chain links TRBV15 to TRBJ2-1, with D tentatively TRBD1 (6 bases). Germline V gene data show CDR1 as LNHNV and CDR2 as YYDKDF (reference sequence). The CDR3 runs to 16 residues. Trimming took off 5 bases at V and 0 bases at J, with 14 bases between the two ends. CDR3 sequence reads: CATSGSQGSSYNEQFF. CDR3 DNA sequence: TGTGCCACCAGCGGAAGTCAGGGGAGCTCCTACAATGAGCAGTTCTTC.

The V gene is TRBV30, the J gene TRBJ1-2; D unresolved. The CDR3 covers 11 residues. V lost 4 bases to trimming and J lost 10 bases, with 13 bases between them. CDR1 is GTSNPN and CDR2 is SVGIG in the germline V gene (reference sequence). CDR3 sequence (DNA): TGTGCCTGGATGATCGCGGGTCCCTACACCTTC. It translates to CAWMIAGPYTF.

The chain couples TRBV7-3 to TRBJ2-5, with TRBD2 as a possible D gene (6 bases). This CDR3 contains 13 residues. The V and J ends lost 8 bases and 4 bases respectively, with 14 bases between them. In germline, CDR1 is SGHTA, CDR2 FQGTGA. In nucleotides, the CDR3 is TGTGCCAGCGCCGCGGGGACGGGAGAGACCCAGTACTTC. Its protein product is CASAAGTGETQYF. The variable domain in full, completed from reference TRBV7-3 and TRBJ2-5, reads GAGVSQTPSNKVTEKGKYVELRCDPISGHTALYWYRQSLGQGPEFLIYFQGTGAADDSGLPNDRFFAVRPEGSVSTLKIQRTERGDSAVYLCASAAGTGETQYFGPGTRLLVL.

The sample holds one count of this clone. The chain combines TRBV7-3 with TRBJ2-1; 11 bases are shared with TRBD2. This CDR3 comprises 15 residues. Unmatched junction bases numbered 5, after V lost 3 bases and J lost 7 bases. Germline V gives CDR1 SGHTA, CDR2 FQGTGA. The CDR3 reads CASSFGSGGANEQFF. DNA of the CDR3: TGTGCCAGCAGCTTTGGTAGCGGGGGGGCGAATGAGCAGTTCTTC.

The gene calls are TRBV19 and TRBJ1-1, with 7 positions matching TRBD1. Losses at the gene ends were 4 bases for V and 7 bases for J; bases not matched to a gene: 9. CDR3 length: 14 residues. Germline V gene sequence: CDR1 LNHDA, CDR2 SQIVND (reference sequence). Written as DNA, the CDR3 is TGTGCCAGTAGTACCTTACAGGGGCGGGGTGAAGCTTTCTTT. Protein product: CASSTLQGRGEAFF.

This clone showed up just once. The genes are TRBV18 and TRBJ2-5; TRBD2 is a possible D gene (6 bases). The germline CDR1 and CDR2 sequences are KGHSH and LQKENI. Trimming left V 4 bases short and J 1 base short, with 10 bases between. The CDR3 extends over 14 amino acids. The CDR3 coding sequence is TGTGCCAGCTCACTCCCGGGAGTCCAAGAGACCCAGTACTTC. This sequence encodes CASSLPGVQETQYF.

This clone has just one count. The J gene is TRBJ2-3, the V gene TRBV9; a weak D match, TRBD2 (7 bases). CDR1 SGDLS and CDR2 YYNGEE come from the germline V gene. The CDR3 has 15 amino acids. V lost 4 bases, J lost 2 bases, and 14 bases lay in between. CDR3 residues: CASSLTAGHTDTQYF. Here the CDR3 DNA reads TGTGCCAGCAGCCTAACAGCGGGACACACAGATACGCAGTATTTT.

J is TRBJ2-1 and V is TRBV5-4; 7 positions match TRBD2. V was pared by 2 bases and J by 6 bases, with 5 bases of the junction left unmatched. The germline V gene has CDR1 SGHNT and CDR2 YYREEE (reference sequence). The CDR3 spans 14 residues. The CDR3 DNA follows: TGTGCCAGCAGCTTATCCGGCGGGGGCAATGAGCAGTTCTTC. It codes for CASSLSGGGNEQFF. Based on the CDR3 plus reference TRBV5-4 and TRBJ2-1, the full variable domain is ETGVTQSPTHLIKTRGQQVTLRCSSQSGHNTVSWYQQALGQGPQFIFQYYREEENGRGNFPPRFSGLQFPNYSSELNVNALELDDSALYLCASSLSGGGNEQFFGPGTRLTVL.

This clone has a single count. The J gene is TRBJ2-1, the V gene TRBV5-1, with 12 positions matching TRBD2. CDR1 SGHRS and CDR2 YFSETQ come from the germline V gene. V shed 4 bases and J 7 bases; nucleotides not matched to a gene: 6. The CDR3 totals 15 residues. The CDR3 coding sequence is TGCGCCAGCAGCCCAGGACTAGCGGGGCCTAATGAGCAGTTCTTC. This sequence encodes CASSPGLAGPNEQFF.

The CDR3 bases are TGCGCCAGCAGCGGGACAGGGGCCTACAATGAGCAGTTCTTC. It encodes CASSGTGAYNEQFF. This chain joins TRBV5-1 and TRBJ2-1, with 10 bases matching TRBD1. In germline, CDR1 is SGHRS, CDR2 YFSETQ. The CDR3 loop spans 14 amino acids. V was pared by 4 bases and J by 2 bases, with 0 bases of the junction left unmatched.